This T cell receptor beta chain was found in a study of T cell responses to AZD1222 COVID-19 vaccine. The CDR3 runs to 16 residues. Germline V CDR1 and CDR2: LGHDT, YNNKEL (reference sequence). Trimming left V 4 bases short and J 1 base short, with 16 bases between. TCRdb's table, derived via immunoSEQ multiplex PCR, lists solely in-frame clones and lacks some. The sample has fewer than 30,000 clones; about 86% are singletons. This clone was seen only once. The sequence came from an adult who received the AZD1222 COVID-19 vaccine. The V call is TRBV3-1 (or the pseudogene TRBV3-2), the J call TRBJ1-1; D possibly corresponds to TRBD1 (6 bases). The source material was peripheral blood, sampled 28 days after the second AZD1222 dose. CDR3 DNA sequence: TGTGCCAGCAGCCCTGAAGGGGGAACTTCGAACACTGAAGCTTTCTTT. It yields the protein CASSPEGGTSNTEAFF.